Each of the 31 T cell receptor beta chains below was sequenced from the same sample in a study of T-cell memory formation after mild COVID-19. Each CDR3 protein is one row after TCRdb ran MiXCR on the 5' RACE reads. The sample contains approximately 170,000 distinct CDR3 sequences, 13% of which appear only once. Sequenced: PBMCs or a T cell subset sorted from them (not recorded which). The receptors stem from a man aged 18 to 35 who had mild COVID-19 (a few samples of this study predate the infection). Cell type and time point are not known.

This chain joins TRBV18 and TRBJ1-2; perhaps TRBD1 as D (5 bases). The CDR3 totals 15 residues. V gave up 3 bases and J gave up 5 bases, with 16 bases separating them. CDR1 and CDR2 (germline): KGHSH, LQKENI. This chain's CDR3 is CASSPLSGRAYGYTF. DNA of the CDR3: TGTGCCAGCTCACCCCTGAGCGGCAGGGCGTATGGCTACACCTTC.

The rearrangement uses TRBV12-3 or TRBV12-4 and TRBJ1-5; D unclear. This CDR3 has 12 amino acids. V gave up 5 bases and J gave up 7 bases, with 9 bases separating them. The CDR3 nucleotides are TGTGCCAGCAGTAATATAGGCCAGCCCCAGCATTTT. Translation gives CASSNIGQPQHF.

This clonotype came up a few times. The chain has TRBV9 and TRBJ1-3; D gene uncertain. Trimming shortened V by 6 bases and J by 0 bases, and 16 bases separated the two germline ends. Germline values: CDR1 SGDLS, CDR2 YYNGEE. The CDR3 consists of 16 residues. DNA for the CDR3: TGTGCCAGCACAAAATACTCTGAACCCTCTGGAAACACCATATATTTT. Its translation: CASTKYSEPSGNTIYF.

This clonotype was observed a handful of times. This chain uses TRBV5-1 with TRBJ2-3; D might be TRBD1 or TRBD2, each matching 6 bases. The CDR3 runs to 14 residues. CDR1 is SGHRS, CDR2 YFSETQ, per germline. Between the trimmed V and J ends, which lost 4 bases and 4 bases, there was a span of 13 bases. Written as DNA, the CDR3 is TGCGCCAGCAGCCGGGGGCCCCGCGCAGATACGCAGTATTTT. As protein: CASSRGPRADTQYF.

There are a few counts of this clonotype. The V gene is TRBV4-1, the J gene TRBJ2-2; TRBD2 agrees at 10 bases. The germline V gene has CDR1 MGHRA and CDR2 YSYEKL. The CDR3 consists of 22 residues. With V trimmed by 3 bases and J by 5 bases, 24 bases remained unmatched. The CDR3 sequence: CASSHPPMRAGGEQFGTGELFF. CDR3 DNA sequence: TGCGCCAGCAGCCACCCACCCATGAGAGCGGGGGGGGAGCAGTTTGGGACCGGGGAGCTGTTTTTT.

The chain links TRBV7-9 to TRBJ1-4, with D uncertain. V shed 3 bases and J shed 7 bases, with 12 bases lying between them. Germline V gene lookup returns CDR1 SEHNR and CDR2 FQNEAQ (reference sequence). The CDR3 totals 14 residues. The CDR3, as DNA: TGTGCCAGCAGCTTCGCAGGTCCAGGTGAAAAACTGTTTTTT. Translated: CASSFAGPGEKLFF.

The rearrangement joins TRBV5-1 to TRBJ1-1; unclear D gene. V dropped 0 bases and J dropped 3 bases, with 9 bases sitting between them. This CDR3 comprises 14 residues. CDR1 and CDR2 (germline): SGHRS, YFSETQ. CDR3 protein: CASSLGRTDTEAFF. DNA of the CDR3: TGCGCCAGCAGCTTGGGTAGGACGGACACTGAAGCTTTCTTT.

Only a few counts were recorded for this clonotype. The chain links TRBV4-1 to TRBJ2-5, with 7 bases matching TRBD1. The CDR3 is 15 amino acids. The junction had 5 bases not matched to a gene; V was cut back by 2 bases and J by 2 bases. Germline V gene sequence: CDR1 MGHRA, CDR2 YSYEKL. CDR3: CASSQLPTGQETQYF. The DNA of the CDR3 is TGCGCCAGCAGCCAACTCCCGACAGGGCAAGAGACCCAGTACTTC.

The chain links TRBV4-2 to TRBJ2-3; D might be TRBD1 (5 bases). CDR1 is LGHNA and CDR2 is YNFKEQ in the germline V gene. The CDR3 spans 15 residues. V shed 0 bases and J shed 2 bases, with 9 bases lying between them. CDR3 protein: CASSQEGAYTDTQYF. The CDR3 DNA is TGTGCCAGCAGCCAAGAAGGGGCCTACACAGATACGCAGTATTTT.

This clonotype has more than one count but fewer than ten. J is TRBJ2-3 and V is TRBV4-3; 13 positions match TRBD2. CDR1 is LGHNA, CDR2 YSLEER, per germline. V dropped 1 base and J dropped 4; count of bases not matched to a gene: 5. CDR3 size: 17 residues. The CDR3 sequence: CASSQVTSGGAADTQYF. CDR3 DNA sequence: TGCGCCAGCAGCCAAGTAACTAGCGGGGGGGCCGCAGATACGCAGTATTTT.

Many counts were recorded for this clonotype. The CDR3 bases are TGTGCCAGCAGCCCCATCCCGGGACAGGGGGCTCGGGAGCAGTTCTTC. This gives the protein CASSPIPGQGAREQFF. This sequence joins TRBV7-3 and TRBJ2-1; 12 positions match TRBD1. Germline loops: CDR1 SGHTA, CDR2 FQGTGA. The junction had 12 bases not matched to a gene; V was cut back by 5 bases and J by 10 bases. The CDR3 is 16 residues long. The variable domain in full, with the rest retrieved from reference TRBV7-3 and TRBJ2-1, is GAGVSQTPSNKVTEKGKYVELRCDPISGHTALYWYRQSLGQGPEFLIYFQGTGAADDSGLPNDRFFAVRPEGSVSTLKIQRTERGDSAVYLCASSPIPGQGAREQFFGPGTRLTVL.

The chain links TRBV5-1 to TRBJ1-2, with D uncertain. Trimming pared 0 bases from V and 3 bases from J, leaving 12 bases between. The CDR3 has 15 amino acids. Germline-derived CDR1 and CDR2 are SGHRS and YFSETQ. CDR3 DNA sequence: TGCGCCAGCAGCTTGGCCGTTGGCAGCCACTATGGCTACACCTTC. Protein product: CASSLAVGSHYGYTF.

The chain links TRBV27 to TRBJ1-5; the D gene is possibly TRBD1 (6 bases). This CDR3 is 14 amino acids long. Germline lookup yields CDR1 MNHEY and CDR2 SMNVEV (reference sequence). Deletions cut 5 bases from V and 7 bases from J, with 15 bases between. CDR3 DNA sequence: TGTGCCAGCAGTACAAACAGGGTAGGCCAGCCCCAGCATTTT. Its protein product is CASSTNRVGQPQHF.

This clonotype was observed a handful of times. The chain carries TRBV7-8 and TRBJ1-1, with D unresolved. Between the trimmed V and J ends, which lost 6 bases and 1 base, there was a span of 18 bases. Germline CDR1 and CDR2: SGHVS and FQNEAQ. The CDR3 consists of 16 residues. This CDR3 reads CASRGLPLGSNTEAFF. DNA for the CDR3: TGTGCCAGCAGAGGGCTACCGTTAGGGTCGAACACTGAAGCTTTCTTT.

V gene TRBV7-2 combines with J gene TRBJ1-2; perhaps TRBD1 as D (6 bases). CDR1 is SGHTA, CDR2 FQGNSA, per germline. This CDR3 has 14 residues. V was trimmed by 4 bases and J by 6 bases, leaving 15 bases between them. The CDR3 protein is CASSSPGAADGYTF. DNA for the CDR3: TGTGCCAGCAGCTCCCCGGGGGCCGCGGATGGCTACACCTTC.

This clonotype was seen a handful of times. V and J are TRBV7-3 and TRBJ2-3, with 8 bases lining up with TRBD2. Trimming removed 2 bases from V and 8 bases from J; junction bases left unmatched: 12. CDR3 size: 16 residues. Germline lookup yields CDR1 SGHTA and CDR2 FQGTGA. CDR3 in DNA: TGTGCCAGCAGCTTATCAGCGGGGGCGCCGGCTCGTACGCAGTATTTT. Amino acids: CASSLSAGAPARTQYF.

This clonotype was observed a handful of times. The chain employs TRBV7-2 and TRBJ2-3, with D unclear. The V gene lost 2 bases and the J gene lost 5 bases, with 14 bases spanning the gap. The CDR3 loop spans 15 amino acids. Germline values: CDR1 SGHTA, CDR2 FQGNSA. DNA of the CDR3: TGTGCCAGCAGCTTACGGTTGGGTTTTAGAGATACGCAGTATTTT. Translated: CASSLRLGFRDTQYF.

This clonotype was observed a handful of times. J is TRBJ2-3 and V is TRBV9, with TRBD2 matching over 7 bases. V lost 3 bases, J lost 6 bases, and 4 bases stayed unmatched. The CDR3 has 13 amino acids. Per germline, CDR1 SGDLS and CDR2 YYNGEE. Written as DNA, the CDR3 is TGTGCCAGCAGCGCCACTAGCGACGATACGCAGTATTTT. This sequence encodes CASSATSDDTQYF.

The chain employs TRBV24-1 and TRBJ2-3; D may match TRBD1 or TRBD2 (5 bases each). The CDR3 has 15 amino acids. Germline V gives CDR1 KGHDR, CDR2 SFDVKD. The V end was cut by 1 base, the J end by 4 bases, with 11 bases between. Written as DNA, the CDR3 is TGTGCCACCAGTGATTTCTCGGGGCCATCAGATACGCAGTATTTT. Encoded protein: CATSDFSGPSDTQYF.

This clonotype was picked up many times. The rearrangement uses TRBV12-3 or TRBV12-4 and TRBJ1-2; D gene unclear. V lost 5 bases and J 3 bases, leaving 13 bases between the germline ends. The length of the CDR3 is 14 residues. CDR3 DNA: TGTGCCAGCAGTCGGACTTTCGACCACTATGGCTACACCTTC. Translation: CASSRTFDHYGYTF.

The rearrangement links TRBV6-5 to TRBJ1-4, with 8 bases that match TRBD1. There are 15 residues in the CDR3. The ends lost 6 bases at V and 4 bases at J; junction bases unmatched: 7. Germline CDR1 reads MNHEY; CDR2 reads SVGAGI. The CDR3 coding sequence is TGTGCCAGCAGCCACCGGACAGGGTTTAATGAAAAACTGTTTTTT. It translates to CASSHRTGFNEKLFF.

This clonotype occurred a few times. The gene calls are TRBV6-5 and TRBJ2-7, with D uncertain. Germline assignment: CDR1 MNHEY and CDR2 SVGAGI. This CDR3 has 15 residues. V lost 1 base to trimming and J lost 2 bases, with 12 bases between them. Here the CDR3 reads CASSYFSQSPYEQYF. The CDR3 DNA follows: TGTGCCAGCAGTTACTTTTCTCAGAGCCCCTACGAGCAGTACTTC.

Concerning this clonotype itself: One junction end disagrees with the germline gene, perhaps due to a read error. The genes are TRBV12-3 or TRBV12-4 and TRBJ1-1; TRBD1 matches 9 bases. The CDR3 is made up of 15 amino acids. CDR3 sequence reads: CASRSQGAGSTEALF. The CDR3 DNA reads TGTGCCAGCAGGTCACAGGGGGCTGGGAGCACTGAAGCTTTATTT.

This clonotype has more than one count but fewer than ten. A junction boundary mismatches the germline segment, possibly from a read error. This chain joins TRBV6-5 and TRBJ2-5, with no clear D. Germline V gene data show CDR1 as MNHEY and CDR2 as SVGAGI. The CDR3 is made up of 11 amino acids. CDR3 in amino acids: CASSYHETQYF. CDR3 nucleotides: TGTGCCAGCAGTTACCACGAGACCCAGTACTTC.

V and J are TRBV2 and TRBJ2-5, with 7 positions matching TRBD1. Germline values: CDR1 SNHLY, CDR2 FYNNEI. The CDR3 runs to 13 residues. The J segment lost 3 bases and the V segment lost 4 bases, leaving 2 bases of the junction unmatched. The CDR3 nucleotides are TGTGCCAGCAGTGTGGACAGGAAAGAGACCCAGTACTTC. Translated: CASSVDRKETQYF.

The chain uses TRBV5-1 and TRBJ1-5, with 7 bases that match TRBD1. V was pared by 4 bases and J by 7 bases, with 8 bases of the junction left unmatched. The germline V gene encodes CDR1 SGHRS and CDR2 YFSETQ. This CDR3 has 14 residues. CDR3 sequence: CASSPGGGGQPQHF. CDR3 in DNA: TGCGCCAGCAGCCCAGGGGGGGGCGGACAGCCCCAGCATTTT.

This clonotype was detected only a few times. The V call is TRBV9, the J call TRBJ1-6, with D hard to call. This CDR3 has 15 residues. CDR1 and CDR2 (germline): SGDLS, YYNGEE. V was shortened by 3 bases and J by 5 bases, with 12 bases between the two germline ends. This CDR3 is CASSAAGWDNSPLHF. CDR3 sequence (DNA): TGTGCCAGCAGCGCCGCGGGTTGGGATAATTCACCCCTCCACTTT.

This clonotype came up a few times. J is TRBJ2-2 and V is TRBV7-2; TRBD2 aligns across 11 bases. Germline V gene lookup returns CDR1 SGHTA and CDR2 FQGNSA. The CDR3 has 17 amino acids. Germline trimming cut 1 base from V and 0 bases from J; bases unmatched to any gene: 1. CDR3 DNA: TGTGCCAGCAGCTTAGTTAGCGGGGGGGCGAACACCGGGGAGCTGTTTTTT. As protein: CASSLVSGGANTGELFF.

This clonotype was observed a few times. The J gene is TRBJ1-4, the V gene TRBV21-1; the tabulated D call, TRBD1, remains unverified against the DNA. TRBV21-1 is termed a pseudogene. CDR3 length: 18 amino acids. This CDR3 is CASSHRTDVGSADEKLFF. In DNA form, the CDR3 reads TGTGCCAGCAGCCATAGGACAGACGTTGGAAGTGCTGATGAAAAACTGTTTTTT.

The gene calls are TRBV7-9 and TRBJ1-5, with a possible D match to TRBD1 (5 bases). CDR1 is SEHNR, CDR2 FQNEAQ, per germline (reference sequence). CDR3 length equals 11 residues. CDR3 residues: CAPMRGWPQHF. In nucleotides, the CDR3 is TGTGCTCCAATGCGGGGGTGGCCCCAGCATTTT.

In this sample, this clonotype turned up a few times. The DNA for the CDR3 is TGTGCCAGCAGCTTAACTGCCTCCTACGAGCAGTACTTC. This codes for CASSLTASYEQYF. The genes are TRBV11-3 and TRBJ2-7, with D unresolved. Trimming cost V 2 bases and J 0 bases, with 5 bases left between them. CDR3 length: 13 amino acids. The germline CDR1 and CDR2 sequences are SGHNT and YENEEA.